The following is a T cell receptor beta chain sequence with its context. Its antigen is not identified. This sample stems from a study of graft-versus-host responses after intestinal transplantation. Points from the study as a whole: Peak GvH clone levels in circulation were associated with early post-transplant HvG declines. There were GvH clones found in recipient marrow, and some of them appeared first in ileum or blood.

This CDR3 has 15 residues. Trimming took off 1 base at V and 4 bases at J, with 12 bases between the two ends. Germline V gene lookup returns CDR1 LNHDA and CDR2 SQIVND (reference sequence). Only in-frame clones appear in the TCRdb table, and some are missing; sequencing was by immunoSEQ multiplex PCR. There are tens of thousands of clones in the sample; approximately 90% occur only once, and around 1.5% lies in the top ten. The TCR originated in a human patient who received an intestinal transplant, so some T cells may come from the graft donor. Sequencing used PBMCs, obtained 26 days after transplant. This rearrangement joins TRBV19 to TRBJ2-3; TRBD2 might be the D (6 bases). The CDR3 loop reads CASSIGSGGADTQYF. As DNA, the CDR3 is TGTGCCAGTAGTATAGGGAGCGGAGGGGCAGATACGCAGTATTTT.